Listed below are T cell receptor beta chains from one sample, sequenced in a study of control samples from healthy donors and cancer patients. TCRdb keeps only in-frame clones here, not all; method: immunoSEQ multiplex PCR. The sample yields about 130,000 clones, roughly 92% seen once. Sample: PBMCs. Receptors originate from a man aged 80 or over with head and neck cancer. CDR3s include the opening cysteine and the closing phenylalanine or tryptophan. D genes are given only for firm matches. The size entry is marked missing in some rows and otherwise reads once, few, many or a size class.

size: NA; J: TRBJ2-7; V: TRBV27; D: NA; DNA: TGTGCCAGCAGTTTATCGACTGACTACCTCTCCTACGAGCAGTACTTC; CDR3: CASSLSTDYLSYEQYF
size: NA; J: TRBJ2-6; V: TRBV4-1; D: TRBD1; DNA: TGCGCCAGCAGCCAAGGACAGGGGTTAAGCTCTGGGGCCAACGTCCTGACTTTC; CDR3: CASSQGQGLSSGANVLTF
size: NA; J: TRBJ2-1; V: TRBV6-5; D: NA; DNA: TGTGCCAGCAGGGCCGGTTCCTACAATGAGCAGTTCTTC; CDR3: CASRAGSYNEQFF
size: NA; J: TRBJ2-7; V: TRBV27; D: NA; DNA: TGTGCCAGCAGTCCCGCCCGGCGACAGAGCGAGCAGTACTTC; CDR3: CASSPARRQSEQYF
size: NA; J: TRBJ2-7; V: TRBV12-3/TRBV12-4; D: NA; DNA: TGTGCCAGCAGTTGTTGGGGGTTTTACGAGCAGTACTTC; CDR3: CASSCWGFYEQYF
size: NA; J: TRBJ2-7; V: TRBV13; D: TRBD2; DNA: TGTGCCAGCAGCTGGGGGACTAGCGGGACTCCCTACGAGCAGTACTTC; CDR3: CASSWGTSGTPYEQYF
size: NA; J: TRBJ2-4; V: TRBV2; D: NA; DNA: TGTGCCAGCAGCCCCGACAGACTAGCCAAAAACATTCAGTACTTC; CDR3: CASSPDRLAKNIQYF
size: NA; J: TRBJ1-1; V: TRBV10-3; D: NA; DNA: TGTGCCATCAGTGAGTCGAGCCTGAACACTGAAGCTTTCTTT; CDR3: CAISESSLNTEAFF
size: once; J: TRBJ2-1; V: TRBV10-1; D: NA; DNA: TGCGCCAGCAGTAGCAGGCCCTACAATGAGCAGTTCTTC; CDR3: CASSSRPYNEQFF
size: NA; J: TRBJ1-1; V: TRBV7-8; D: NA; DNA: TGTGCCAGCAGCTTAATGTTGGAGAACACTGAAGCTTTCTTT; CDR3: CASSLMLENTEAFF
size: NA; J: TRBJ2-7; V: TRBV2; D: TRBD1; DNA: TGTGCCTCCCAGGGGGAAGCCTACGAGCAGTACTTC; CDR3: CASQGEAYEQYF
size: NA; J: TRBJ2-7; V: TRBV6-1; D: TRBD2; DNA: TGTGCCAGCAGTGAAGAGGTTAGCGGGTCCTACGAGCAGTACTTC; CDR3: CASSEEVSGSYEQYF
size: NA; J: TRBJ1-5; V: TRBV5-1; D: NA; DNA: TGCGCCAGCAGCTTGTCAGGGTCCAACAATCAGCCCCAGCATTTT; CDR3: CASSLSGSNNQPQHF
size: NA; J: TRBJ2-2; V: TRBV19; D: NA; DNA: TGTGCCAGTACCCAATGGAGGAAGGGGCACGGGGAGCTGTTTTTT; CDR3: CASTQWRKGHGELFF
size: NA; J: TRBJ2-5; V: TRBV6-1; D: NA; DNA: TGTGCCAGCAGTGAGACTAGGAGTCAAGAGACCCAGTACTTC; CDR3: CASSETRSQETQYF
size: NA; J: TRBJ1-5; V: TRBV30; D: TRBD1; DNA: TGTGCCTGGAGTAAGACAGGGAGGCAGCCCCAGCATTTT; CDR3: CAWSKTGRQPQHF
size: NA; J: TRBJ1-5; V: TRBV7-8; D: NA; DNA: TGTGCCAGCAGCCAAATCGGACAGAGCAATCAGCCCCAGCATTTT; CDR3: CASSQIGQSNQPQHF
size: NA; J: TRBJ2-3; V: TRBV14; D: NA; DNA: TGTGCCAGCAGCCAAGATCGTTCGGGCACAGATACGCAGTATTTT; CDR3: CASSQDRSGTDTQYF
size: NA; J: TRBJ2-5; V: TRBV6-5; D: NA; DNA: TGTGCCAGCAGGCCCGGAGGACGGCAAGAGACCCAGTACTTC; CDR3: CASRPGGRQETQYF
size: NA; J: TRBJ2-1; V: TRBV6-6; D: NA; DNA: TGTGCCAGCAGTTACAGGGAAAGGGGAAATGAGCAGTTCTTC; CDR3: CASSYRERGNEQFF
size: NA; J: TRBJ1-1; V: TRBV6-5; D: NA; DNA: TGTGCCAGCAGTTACTTCGGGTCTACTGAAGCTTTCTTT; CDR3: CASSYFGSTEAFF
size: NA; J: TRBJ2-1; V: TRBV27; D: NA; DNA: TGTGCCAGCAAGATTTACCCGGGACCAGGTTCCACGAACAATGAGCAGTTCTTC; CDR3: CASKIYPGPGSTNNEQFF
size: NA; J: TRBJ2-2; V: TRBV27; D: TRBD1; DNA: TGTGCCAGAAGCCCAAGGGGGCCCGGGGAGCTGTTTTTT; CDR3: CARSPRGPGELFF
size: NA; J: TRBJ1-2; V: TRBV6-5; D: NA; DNA: TGTGCCAGCAGTCACCGCTATGGCTACACCTTC; CDR3: CASSHRYGYTF
size: once; J: TRBJ1-6; V: TRBV7-8; D: NA; DNA: TGTGCCAGCAGTTCCCGGACAAACAATTCACCCCTCCACTTT; CDR3: CASSSRTNNSPLHF
size: NA; J: TRBJ1-2; V: TRBV18; D: NA; DNA: TGTGCCAGCTCACCAGGCGGTGACTATGGCTACACCTTC; CDR3: CASSPGGDYGYTF
size: once; J: TRBJ2-3; V: TRBV5-4; D: TRBD2; DNA: TGTGCCAGCCAAGAGGCGGGGGGCTATACAGATACGCAGTATTTT; CDR3: CASQEAGGYTDTQYF
size: once; J: TRBJ1-1; V: TRBV5-6; D: NA; DNA: TGTGCCAGCAGCTTAATCCGATACACTGAAGCTTTCTTT; CDR3: CASSLIRYTEAFF
size: NA; J: TRBJ1-1; V: TRBV5-4; D: NA; DNA: TGTGCCAGCAGCCCCGGGGTAGGCACTGAAGCTTTCTTT; CDR3: CASSPGVGTEAFF
size: NA; J: TRBJ2-3; V: TRBV10-3; D: NA; DNA: TGTGCCATCAGTGAGTTCAGGAGCACAGATACGCAGTATTTT; CDR3: CAISEFRSTDTQYF
size: NA; J: TRBJ1-2; V: TRBV11-3; D: NA; DNA: TGTGCCAGCAGCCTCTCTATGTCCTCCACTAACAGAGACCGTGGCTACACCTTC; CDR3: CASSLSMSSTNRDRGYTF
size: once; J: TRBJ2-5; V: TRBV5-4; D: TRBD2; DNA: TGTGCCAGCAGCCCGGGCGCTAGCGGGGGCCAAGAGACCCAGTACTTC; CDR3: CASSPGASGGQETQYF
size: NA; J: TRBJ2-3; V: TRBV6-2/TRBV6-3; D: NA; DNA: TGTGCCAGCAGTTACTCCTCGGGGAGCACAGATACGCAGTATTTT; CDR3: CASSYSSGSTDTQYF
size: NA; J: TRBJ2-7; V: TRBV15; D: NA; DNA: TGTGCCACCAGCAGAGGTACTAGCTACGAGCAGTACTTC; CDR3: CATSRGTSYEQYF
size: NA; J: TRBJ2-1; V: TRBV6-5; D: TRBD2; DNA: TGTGCCAGCAGTTACCAGGGACTAGAGCAGTTCTTC; CDR3: CASSYQGLEQFF
size: once; J: TRBJ1-2; V: TRBV6-2/TRBV6-3; D: NA; DNA: TGTGCCAGCAGTTACTCTTCCCGACCGGTCTATGGCTACACCTTC; CDR3: CASSYSSRPVYGYTF
size: NA; J: TRBJ2-2; V: TRBV27; D: NA; DNA: TGTGCCATCGAGTTGTTCACAGGGTACACCGGGGAGCTGTTTTTT; CDR3: CAIELFTGYTGELFF
size: once; J: TRBJ1-1; V: TRBV7-9; D: TRBD1; DNA: TGTGCCAGCAGCTTTCTCAGGGGGGACGCTTTCTTT; CDR3: CASSFLRGDAFF
size: NA; J: TRBJ1-1; V: TRBV7-9; D: TRBD1; DNA: TGTGCCAGCAGCAACTTCAGGGGGCCACTGTGGGCTTTCTTT; CDR3: CASSNFRGPLWAFF
size: once; J: TRBJ2-7; V: TRBV5-6; D: NA; DNA: TGTGCCAGCAGCTTGGGGATTCAAGACGAGCAGTACTTC; CDR3: CASSLGIQDEQYF
size: NA; J: TRBJ2-7; V: TRBV15; D: TRBD2; DNA: TGTGCCACCAGCAGGTTAGCGGGTAGCTCCTACGAGCAGTACTTC; CDR3: CATSRLAGSSYEQYF